One sample yielded the 24 T cell receptor beta chains listed below, sequenced in a study of radiotherapy plus CTLA-4 blockade in lung cancer. The method was immunoSEQ multiplex PCR; TCRdb's version includes in-frame clones alone and lacks a portion of them. The repertoire holds nearly 95,000 clones, with roughly 80% as singletons. The sequencing used peripheral blood, collected from a patient treated with radiotherapy plus ipilimumab. Every receptor here comes from a human donor with non-small cell lung cancer that progressed on radiotherapy plus ipilimumab.

The gene calls are TRBV5-1 and TRBJ2-1; 7 nucleotides agree with TRBD1. Germline CDR1 and CDR2: SGHRS and YFSETQ. The CDR3 loop spans 15 amino acids. V shed 4 bases, J shed 1 base, and the junction held 5 bases outside the gene matches. The CDR3 sequence: CASSLQGSSYNEQFF. The CDR3 DNA reads as TGCGCCAGCAGCCTACAGGGGTCGTCCTACAATGAGCAGTTCTTC.

This clone was detected only once. The chain combines TRBV28 with TRBJ2-3, with unresolved D. Germline values: CDR1 MDHEN, CDR2 SYDVKM. The CDR3 has 15 amino acids. Trimming pared 6 bases from V and 0 bases from J, leaving 13 bases between. The CDR3: CASSPLGASTDTQYF. CDR3 nucleotide sequence: TGTGCCAGCAGCCCCTTGGGCGCTAGCACAGATACGCAGTATTTT.

V is TRBV19 and J is TRBJ2-1; D possibly corresponds to TRBD2 (6 bases). The germline gives CDR1 LNHDA, CDR2 SQIVND (reference sequence). Trimming removed 0 bases at V and 0 bases at J, with 9 bases between. The length of the CDR3 is 16 residues. The CDR3 loop reads CASSIEAGSSYNEQFF. CDR3 bases: TGTGCCAGTAGTATAGAGGCGGGGAGCTCCTACAATGAGCAGTTCTTC.

The rearrangement links TRBV5-1 to TRBJ1-4, with 10 positions matching TRBD1. The CDR3 covers 17 residues. With V trimmed by 4 bases and J by 4 bases, 10 bases remained unmatched. Germline V gene lookup returns CDR1 SGHRS and CDR2 YFSETQ. CDR3 in amino acids: CASSLQGTGVSNEKLFF. Here the CDR3 DNA reads TGCGCCAGCAGCCTGCAAGGGACAGGGGTCAGTAATGAAAAACTGTTTTTT.

V is TRBV10-3 and J is TRBJ1-2; D is unresolved. The CDR3 has 15 amino acids. The germline V and J ends were trimmed by 0 bases and 2 bases, with 10 bases remaining between them. CDR1 ENHRY and CDR2 SYGVKD come from the germline V gene. The CDR3 spells CAISESIIGNYGYTF. CDR3 in DNA: TGTGCCATCAGTGAGTCGATTATAGGGAACTATGGCTACACCTTC.

V usage is TRBV9 and J usage is TRBJ2-3; no definite D call. This CDR3 is 14 amino acids long. V dropped 3 bases and J dropped 1 base, with 9 bases sitting between them. Germline V gives CDR1 SGDLS, CDR2 YYNGEE. CDR3 residues: CASSARWRTDTQYF. CDR3 sequence (DNA): TGTGCCAGCAGCGCCCGATGGCGCACAGATACGCAGTATTTT.

This chain uses TRBV4-2 with TRBJ2-2; D possibly corresponds to TRBD2 (6 bases). The CDR3 is 17 amino acids. Germline V gene lookup returns CDR1 LGHNA and CDR2 YNFKEQ. Trimming cost V 0 bases and J 1 base, with 12 bases left between them. CDR3 nucleotides: TGTGCCAGCAGCCAAGAAGTGCCGGGGGAGAACACCGGGGAGCTGTTTTTT. This sequence encodes CASSQEVPGENTGELFF.

The chain combines TRBV5-6 with TRBJ2-6; tentatively, D is TRBD1 (5 bases). V gave up 4 bases and J gave up 1 base, with 9 bases separating them. From germline, CDR1 is SGHDT and CDR2 YYEEEE. The CDR3 contains 15 residues. CDR3 sequence: CASSQTGSGANVLTF. CDR3 DNA sequence: TGTGCCAGCAGCCAAACAGGATCTGGGGCCAACGTCCTGACTTTC.

This sequence joins TRBV2 and TRBJ2-2; D may be TRBD2 (6 bases). Between the trimmed V and J ends, which lost 8 bases and 7 bases, there was a span of 11 bases. The CDR3 loop spans 12 amino acids. Germline values: CDR1 SNHLY, CDR2 FYNNEI. DNA of the CDR3: TGTGCCAGCGCAGGAGGGAGCGGGGAGCTGTTTTTT. Translation: CASAGGSGELFF.

The rearrangement links TRBV6-5 to TRBJ1-2; D gene ambiguous. Germline CDR1 and CDR2: MNHEY and SVGAGI. The CDR3 is made up of 13 amino acids. V shed 4 bases and J shed 8 bases, with 14 bases lying between them. CDR3 region: CASSFYQLKGYTF. In nucleotides, the CDR3 is TGTGCCAGCAGTTTTTATCAGTTGAAAGGCTACACCTTC.

This chain links TRBV2 with TRBJ2-5; D is undetermined. The J call is doubtful: the DNA matches TRBJ2-7 better. Germline loops: CDR1 SNHLY, CDR2 FYNNEI. The CDR3 loop spans 11 amino acids. The CDR3 is CASSGHDEQYF. In DNA form, the CDR3 reads TGTGCCAGCAGTGGTCATGACGAGCAGTACTTC.

The rearrangement uses TRBV30 and TRBJ2-7; D is unclear. Trimming shortened V by 5 bases and J by 4 bases, and 12 bases separated the two germline ends. Germline CDR1 is GTSNPN and CDR2 is SVGIG (reference sequence). This CDR3 has 12 residues. DNA for the CDR3: TGTGCCTGGGGGGTGAGCGATTACGAGCAGTACTTC. It codes for CAWGVSDYEQYF.

The chain has TRBV10-1 and TRBJ1-1, with 7 bases matching TRBD1. Germline V gene lookup returns CDR1 WNHNN and CDR2 SYGVQD (reference sequence). J lost 2 bases, V lost 6 bases, and 3 bases had no gene match. The CDR3 loop spans 13 amino acids. CDR3 loop: CASRDRKNTEAFF. CDR3 coding DNA: TGCGCCAGCAGGGACAGGAAAAACACTGAAGCTTTCTTT.

V is TRBV5-4 and J is TRBJ2-3; D is ambiguous. The CDR3 sequence is 15 residues long. The germline V gene has CDR1 SGHNT and CDR2 YYREEE (reference sequence). V was shortened by 0 bases and J by 2 bases, with 10 bases between the two germline ends. The DNA of the CDR3 is TGTGCCAGCAGCTTGGACCCGGACCTCACAGATACGCAGTATTTT. Amino acid sequence: CASSLDPDLTDTQYF.

This clone showed up just once. The chain joins TRBV14 to TRBJ2-1; D is unclear. This CDR3 contains 15 residues. V was cut by 4 bases and J by 1 base, with 11 bases left in between. Germline V CDR1 and CDR2: SGHDN, FVKESK. CDR3 sequence reads: CASSPRPGSYNEQFF. The CDR3 nucleotides read TGTGCCAGCAGCCCGAGACCTGGTTCCTACAATGAGCAGTTCTTC.

This clone was counted a few times. V usage is TRBV5-1 and J usage is TRBJ2-7, with 9 positions matching TRBD2. The CDR3 totals 15 residues. Germline CDR1 is SGHRS and CDR2 is YFSETQ. V lost 7 bases and J lost 7; bases outside the gene matches: 15. CDR3 loop: CASSQDPGLAGEQYF. The CDR3 DNA sequence: TGCGCCAGCTCCCAGGACCCGGGACTAGCAGGGGAGCAGTACTTC.

This clone is a singleton in its sample. The chain joins TRBV10-2 to TRBJ2-7, with D possibly TRBD2 on 6 matching bases. CDR3 length: 13 residues. Between the trimmed V and J ends, which lost 6 bases and 3 bases, there was a span of 12 bases. CDR1 WSHSY and CDR2 SAAADI come from the germline V gene. The CDR3 nucleotides read TGCGCCAGCAGACCTACTAGCCTCTACGAGCAGTACGTC. Protein product: CASRPTSLYEQYV.

The V gene is TRBV4-1, the J gene TRBJ1-5; tentatively, D is TRBD1 (6 bases). This CDR3 comprises 18 residues. Trimming cost V 3 bases and J 0 bases, with 18 bases left between them. Germline CDR1 and CDR2: MGHRA and YSYEKL. The CDR3 reads CASSQGATMEISNQPQHF. The CDR3 DNA follows: TGCGCCAGCAGCCAGGGGGCCACGATGGAAATTAGCAATCAGCCCCAGCATTTT.

The chain combines TRBV19 with TRBJ1-2, with 10 positions matching TRBD1. V shed 5 bases and J 8 bases; nucleotides not matched to a gene: 8. The CDR3 runs 14 residues. CDR1 is LNHDA, CDR2 SQIVND, per germline (reference sequence). CDR3 in DNA: TGTGCCAGTAGTCCCGGGACAGGGGCACTAGGCTACACCTTC. Its protein product is CASSPGTGALGYTF. Supplemented by reference TRBV19 and TRBJ1-2, the full variable domain reads DGGITQSPKYLFRKEGQNVTLSCEQNLNHDAMYWYRQDPGQGLRLIYYSQIVNDFQKGDIAEGYSVSREKKESFPLTVTSAQKNPTAFYLCASSPGTGALGYTFGSGTRLTVV.

The genes are TRBV5-4 and TRBJ1-2, with 8 nucleotides matching TRBD1. The CDR3 extends over 17 amino acids. Per the germline V gene, CDR1 is SGHNT and CDR2 is YYREEE (reference sequence). The V and J ends lost 0 bases and 5 bases, in that order; junction bases with no gene match: 12. CDR3 amino acids: CASSLDGQGSALYGYTF. CDR3 nucleotides: TGTGCCAGCAGCTTGGACGGACAGGGATCCGCCCTATATGGCTACACCTTC.

V gene TRBV7-9 combines with J gene TRBJ1-1, with TRBD1 identical over 10 bases. The V gene's germline CDR1 is SEHNR and CDR2 FQNEAQ (reference sequence). J lost 2 bases, V lost 5 bases, and 8 bases had no gene match. This CDR3 comprises 16 residues. CDR3 loop: CASSPPGQGGNTEAFF. CDR3 sequence (DNA): TGTGCCAGCAGCCCTCCCGGACAGGGGGGCAACACTGAAGCTTTCTTT.

V gene TRBV9 combines with J gene TRBJ1-1, with D perhaps matching TRBD1 (5 bases). V lost 3 bases, J lost 5 bases, and 14 bases lay in between. The CDR3 is made up of 14 amino acids. The germline gives CDR1 SGDLS, CDR2 YYNGEE. Here the CDR3 DNA reads TGTGCCAGCAGCGCAGTCGGGGGGGAAACTGAAGCTTTCTTT. This codes for CASSAVGGETEAFF.

The V gene is TRBV5-1, the J gene TRBJ2-1; TRBD2 matches 9 bases. Germline assignment: CDR1 SGHRS and CDR2 YFSETQ. The V and J ends lost 0 bases and 8 bases, in that order; junction bases with no gene match: 6. The CDR3 has 15 amino acids. CDR3 residues: CASSLAPGLADEQFF. In DNA form, the CDR3 reads TGCGCCAGCAGCTTGGCGCCGGGACTAGCAGATGAGCAGTTCTTC.

The J gene is TRBJ1-2, the V gene TRBV11-2; 7 nucleotides agree with TRBD1. The CDR3 sequence is 14 residues long. Germline CDR1 and CDR2: SGHAT and FQNNGV. V lost 2 bases and J lost 8; bases outside the gene matches: 8. As DNA, the CDR3 is TGTGCCAGCAGCTTATCCCCGACAGGGAGAGGCTACACCTTC. It is translated as CASSLSPTGRGYTF.